This TCR beta chain was identified in a study of identical twins. The V end lost 0 bases, the J end lost 2 bases, and 12 bases lay between the germline ends. Germline V CDR1 and CDR2: LGHNA, YNFKEQ. This CDR3 has 16 amino acids. TCRdb ran MiXCR on the 5' RACE reads and lists one entry per CDR3 protein. Seen here are 200,000 to 250,000 distinct CDR3 sequences, roughly an eighth observed once, and the top ten hold approximately 8.8%. This TCR was recovered from a woman aged 18 to 35 in good health. The sequenced sample was memory (CD45RO+) T cells sorted from blood. The rearrangement joins TRBV4-2 to TRBJ2-3, with a tentative D call TRBD2 (6 bases). Here the CDR3 reads CASSQDRWGDTDTQYF. In nucleotides, the CDR3 is TGTGCCAGCAGCCAAGATCGATGGGGGGACACAGATACGCAGTATTTT.